This is a list of T cell receptor beta chains from one sample in a study of CD8+ T cells in alopecia areata. Using immunoSEQ multiplex PCR, the repertoire was profiled, and TCRdb retains in-frame clones only, with some absent. The sample lists 200,000 or so clones, approximately 45% occurring once. Specimen: CD4+ T cells sorted from blood, collected around week 36, from a patient treated with tofacitinib. These receptors came from a human donor with alopecia areata. Each CDR3 is given with its conserved first and last residue. Each record gives: J gene, clone size, D gene, V gene, CDR3 DNA, CDR3 protein. A D gene is named only where the DNA matches it firmly. A row's size may be missing; if present it is once, few, many or a size class.

j_gene: TRBJ2-1; abundance: few; d_gene: NA; v_gene: TRBV15; CDR3nt: TGTGCCACCAGCGCCCAGGGGGGTTCTGAGCAGTTCTTC; CDR3aa: CATSAQGGSEQFF
j_gene: TRBJ2-3; abundance: few; d_gene: TRBD2; v_gene: TRBV7-9; CDR3nt: TGTGCCAGCAGCTTGGCTAGCGGGAGGGCCGGGTCAGATACGCAGTATTTT; CDR3aa: CASSLASGRAGSDTQYF
j_gene: TRBJ2-7; abundance: NA; d_gene: NA; v_gene: TRBV9; CDR3nt: TGTGCCAGCAGCCTTGGCCTCAGGGGTTCCGAGCAGTACTTC; CDR3aa: CASSLGLRGSEQYF
j_gene: TRBJ2-1; abundance: few; d_gene: NA; v_gene: TRBV15; CDR3nt: TGTGCCACCAGCAGTGTCCTTGATATGGAACAGTTCTTC; CDR3aa: CATSSVLDMEQFF
j_gene: TRBJ2-3; abundance: NA; d_gene: NA; v_gene: TRBV4-3; CDR3nt: TGCGCCAGCAGCCAAGCCCTCTCCCAGGGTTACACAGATACGCAGTATTTT; CDR3aa: CASSQALSQGYTDTQYF
j_gene: TRBJ2-1; abundance: few; d_gene: TRBD2; v_gene: TRBV30; CDR3nt: TGTGCCTGGATCCCAGGCCGCGGGAGGAACTACAATGAGCAGTTCTTC; CDR3aa: CAWIPGRGRNYNEQFF
j_gene: TRBJ2-7; abundance: NA; d_gene: NA; v_gene: TRBV15; CDR3nt: TGTGCCACCAGCAGAATTCAGGCTAGCGTTACCTACGAGCAGTACTTC; CDR3aa: CATSRIQASVTYEQYF
j_gene: TRBJ2-1; abundance: NA; d_gene: TRBD2; v_gene: TRBV29-1; CDR3nt: TGCAGCGTTTTAGCGGGTCAAGTTTACAATGAGCAGTTCTTC; CDR3aa: CSVLAGQVYNEQFF
j_gene: TRBJ2-1; abundance: NA; d_gene: NA; v_gene: TRBV6-6; CDR3nt: TGTGCCAGCAGGCCACCGGGGGATGGTCGGAATGAGCAGTTCTTC; CDR3aa: CASRPPGDGRNEQFF
j_gene: TRBJ2-1; abundance: few; d_gene: NA; v_gene: TRBV27; CDR3nt: TGTGCCAGCAGTCTTACTAGGGGCTCCTACAATGAGCAGTTCTTC; CDR3aa: CASSLTRGSYNEQFF
j_gene: TRBJ2-7; abundance: NA; d_gene: TRBD2; v_gene: TRBV29-1; CDR3nt: TGCAGCGTTGTTCGGGGCTCGGGGGGGCAGGAGCAGTACTTC; CDR3aa: CSVVRGSGGQEQYF
j_gene: TRBJ2-1; abundance: NA; d_gene: TRBD1; v_gene: TRBV7-2; CDR3nt: TGTGCCAGCAGCTTGGCCGGGACAGGGGCTGGTAATGAGCAGTTCTTC; CDR3aa: CASSLAGTGAGNEQFF
j_gene: TRBJ2-5; abundance: few; d_gene: NA; v_gene: TRBV5-1; CDR3nt: TGCGCCAGCAGCTTGAGTGGGTCAGAGACCCAGTACTTC; CDR3aa: CASSLSGSETQYF
j_gene: TRBJ1-5; abundance: NA; d_gene: NA; v_gene: TRBV10-3; CDR3nt: TGTGCCACCAGTGACGCTCAGGGGAGTCAGCCCCAGCATTTT; CDR3aa: CATSDAQGSQPQHF
j_gene: TRBJ1-2; abundance: NA; d_gene: NA; v_gene: TRBV20-1; CDR3nt: TGCAGTGCTGGCTGGGGGGCTGGCTACACCTTC; CDR3aa: CSAGWGAGYTF
j_gene: TRBJ2-7; abundance: NA; d_gene: TRBD1; v_gene: TRBV7-2; CDR3nt: TGTGCCAGCAGCTTACAGGGACAGGGTTTTTCCGAGCAGTACTTC; CDR3aa: CASSLQGQGFSEQYF
j_gene: TRBJ2-7; abundance: NA; d_gene: TRBD2; v_gene: TRBV9; CDR3nt: TGTGCCAGCAGCGTCGCCGGGACTAGCGGCTACGAGCAGTACTTC; CDR3aa: CASSVAGTSGYEQYF
j_gene: TRBJ2-3; abundance: few; d_gene: TRBD2; v_gene: TRBV29-1; CDR3nt: TGCAGCGTTGTGGGACTAGCGGGAGCGGCAGATACGCAGTATTTT; CDR3aa: CSVVGLAGAADTQYF
j_gene: TRBJ1-1; abundance: NA; d_gene: TRBD1; v_gene: TRBV30; CDR3nt: TGTGCCTGGGCGGACAGGCCGGTGAACACTGAAGCTTTCTTT; CDR3aa: CAWADRPVNTEAFF
j_gene: TRBJ1-4; abundance: NA; d_gene: NA; v_gene: TRBV4-3; CDR3nt: TGCGCCAGCAGCCGACAAGGATCAGCCGTTAATGAAAAACTGTTTTTT; CDR3aa: CASSRQGSAVNEKLFF
j_gene: TRBJ2-1; abundance: NA; d_gene: TRBD1; v_gene: TRBV7-2; CDR3nt: TGTGCCAGCAGCTTAGTTCCGGGACAGGGTGGGTATGAGCAGTTCTTC; CDR3aa: CASSLVPGQGGYEQFF
j_gene: TRBJ2-7; abundance: NA; d_gene: NA; v_gene: TRBV11-2; CDR3nt: TGTGCCAGCAGCTTAGGTGGAGCAAGGAGCTCCTACGAGCAGTACTTC; CDR3aa: CASSLGGARSSYEQYF
j_gene: TRBJ2-1; abundance: few; d_gene: NA; v_gene: TRBV4-3; CDR3nt: TGCGCCAGCAGCCAATTGGTAGCGGTAGGTGAGCAGTTCTTC; CDR3aa: CASSQLVAVGEQFF
j_gene: TRBJ2-3; abundance: NA; d_gene: NA; v_gene: TRBV29-1; CDR3nt: TGCAGCGTTCTACAGCAATGGGCCACAGATACGCAGTATTTT; CDR3aa: CSVLQQWATDTQYF
j_gene: TRBJ2-3; abundance: NA; d_gene: NA; v_gene: TRBV25-1; CDR3nt: TGTGCCAGCGGTTCTACTAGGGCAGATACGCAGTATTTT; CDR3aa: CASGSTRADTQYF
j_gene: TRBJ1-2; abundance: NA; d_gene: NA; v_gene: TRBV28; CDR3nt: TGTGCCAGCATCGGGCAGGGAGGCGGCTACACCTTC; CDR3aa: CASIGQGGGYTF
j_gene: TRBJ1-2; abundance: once; d_gene: TRBD1; v_gene: TRBV6-1; CDR3nt: TGTGCCAGCAGGGGACAGGTGGGATTGAATGGCTACACCTTC; CDR3aa: CASRGQVGLNGYTF
j_gene: TRBJ2-7; abundance: many; d_gene: NA; v_gene: TRBV20-1; CDR3nt: TGCAGTGTACTCCTCTCCTACGAGCAGTACTTC; CDR3aa: CSVLLSYEQYF
j_gene: TRBJ2-3; abundance: few; d_gene: NA; v_gene: TRBV20-1; CDR3nt: TGCAGTGGAGATACGCAGTATTTT; CDR3aa: CSGDTQYF
j_gene: TRBJ2-3; abundance: NA; d_gene: NA; v_gene: TRBV2; CDR3nt: TGTGCCAGCAGTGCGAGTGGTCCAGATACGCAGTATTTT; CDR3aa: CASSASGPDTQYF
j_gene: TRBJ2-7; abundance: NA; d_gene: TRBD2; v_gene: TRBV9; CDR3nt: TGTGCCAGCAGCGCTCAGCGGGACTCCTACGAGCAGTACTTC; CDR3aa: CASSAQRDSYEQYF
j_gene: TRBJ2-3; abundance: NA; d_gene: TRBD2; v_gene: TRBV7-9; CDR3nt: TGTGCCAGCAGCCCCTCGGGCGGGAGAGGAGATACGCAGTATTTT; CDR3aa: CASSPSGGRGDTQYF
j_gene: TRBJ1-1; abundance: NA; d_gene: NA; v_gene: TRBV4-1; CDR3nt: TGCGCCAGCAGCCAAGTTGACTTGCTGTTCTACACTGAAGCTTTCTTT; CDR3aa: CASSQVDLLFYTEAFF
j_gene: TRBJ2-7; abundance: few; d_gene: NA; v_gene: TRBV23-1; CDR3nt: TGCGCCAGCAGTCAATCGCGCGAAAACGGCTACGAGCAGTACTTC; CDR3aa: CASSQSRENGYEQYF
j_gene: TRBJ2-1; abundance: NA; d_gene: TRBD2; v_gene: TRBV7-9; CDR3nt: TGTGCCAGCAGCCAAACGGGACTAGCAAGTGTTAATGAGCAGTTCTTC; CDR3aa: CASSQTGLASVNEQFF
j_gene: TRBJ1-3; abundance: NA; d_gene: NA; v_gene: TRBV30; CDR3nt: TGTGCCGGTTTGACGGTCTCTGGAAACACCATATATTTT; CDR3aa: CAGLTVSGNTIYF